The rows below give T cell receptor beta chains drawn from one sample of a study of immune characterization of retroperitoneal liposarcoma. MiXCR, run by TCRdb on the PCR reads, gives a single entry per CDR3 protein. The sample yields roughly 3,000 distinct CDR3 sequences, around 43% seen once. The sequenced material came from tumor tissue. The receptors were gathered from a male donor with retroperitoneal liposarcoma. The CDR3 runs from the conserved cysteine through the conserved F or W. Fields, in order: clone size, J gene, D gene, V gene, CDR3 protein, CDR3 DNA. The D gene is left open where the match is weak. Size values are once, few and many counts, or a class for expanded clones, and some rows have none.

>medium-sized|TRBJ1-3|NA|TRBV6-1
CASGGLFFGNTIYF
TGTGCCAGCGGCGGTTTGTTCTTTGGAAACACCATATATTTT
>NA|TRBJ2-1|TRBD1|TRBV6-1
CASSNAGGLETQFF
TGTGCCAGCAGTAACGCAGGGGGCTTAGAGACCCAGTTCTTC
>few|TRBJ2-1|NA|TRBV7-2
CASRLTGSHSNEQFF
TGTGCCAGCAGACTAACCGGGTCCCATAGCAATGAGCAGTTCTTC
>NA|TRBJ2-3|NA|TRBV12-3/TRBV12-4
CASSLTGASTDTQYF
TGTGCCAGCAGTCTAACCGGGGCCAGCACAGATACGCAGTATTTT
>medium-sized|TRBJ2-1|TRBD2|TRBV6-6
CASSYPGLAGDYNEQFF
TGTGCCAGCAGTTACCCGGGACTAGCGGGAGACTACAATGAGCAGTTCTTC
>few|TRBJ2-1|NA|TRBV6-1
CATHRGSHNEQFF
TGTGCCACCCACCGGGGGTCCCACAATGAGCAGTTCTTC
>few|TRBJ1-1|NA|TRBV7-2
CASSSGRGMGNTEAFF
TGTGCCAGCAGCTCCGGCAGAGGGATGGGGAACACTGAAGCTTTCTTT
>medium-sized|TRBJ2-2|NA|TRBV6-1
CASSRMGLTGLLGTGELFF
TGTGCCAGCAGCCGCATGGGACTGACAGGGCTGTTGGGCACCGGGGAGCTGTTTTTT
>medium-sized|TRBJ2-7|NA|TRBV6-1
CASSETPAYEQYF
TGTGCCAGCAGTGAGACACCCGCCTACGAGCAGTACTTC
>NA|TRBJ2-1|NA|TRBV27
CASSFYGSSYNEQFF
TGTGCCAGCAGTTTTTACGGGTCCTCCTACAATGAGCAGTTCTTC
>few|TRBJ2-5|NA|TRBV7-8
CASALTRTYNEQYF
TGTGCCAGCGCGTTGACTAGGACCTACAATGAGCAGTACTTC
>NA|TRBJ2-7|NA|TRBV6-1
CASSRQWDEQYF
TGTGCCAGCAGTCGACAGTGGGATGAGCAGTACTTC
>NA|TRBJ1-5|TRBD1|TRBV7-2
CASSTWTGKNQPQHF
TGTGCCAGCAGCACCTGGACAGGTAAAAATCAGCCCCAGCATTTT
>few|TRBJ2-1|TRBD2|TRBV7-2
CASSGTSGGYNEQFF
TGTGCCAGCAGCGGGACTAGCGGTGGTTACAATGAGCAGTTCTTC
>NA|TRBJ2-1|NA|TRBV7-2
CASRPNREGEQFF
TGTGCCAGCAGACCCAACAGGGAAGGCGAGCAGTTCTTC
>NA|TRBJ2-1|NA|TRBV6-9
CASSSQYEQFF
TGTGCCAGCAGTTCTCAGTACGAGCAGTTCTTC
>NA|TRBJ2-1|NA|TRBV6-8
CASSTRWHNEQFF
TGTGCCAGCAGCACGAGGTGGCACAATGAGCAGTTCTTC
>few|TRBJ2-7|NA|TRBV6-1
CASARDLVWNEQYF
TGTGCCAGCGCAAGGGACCTGGTCTGGAATGAGCAGTACTTC
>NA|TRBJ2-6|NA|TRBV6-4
CASSDGTSGANVLTF
TGTGCCAGCAGTGATGGGACATCTGGGGCCAACGTCCTGACTTTC
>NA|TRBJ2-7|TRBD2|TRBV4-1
CASSQVLAGGNYEQYF
TGCGCCAGCAGCCAAGTCCTAGCGGGAGGGAACTACGAGCAGTACTTC